This T cell receptor beta chain was sequenced in a study of blood T cell repertoires in COVID-19. In the study overall: The cDNA or gDNA used as material had been derived from T cells, B-cell-depleted T cells, or PBMCs.

The J segment lost 3 bases and the V segment lost 5 bases, leaving 2 bases of the junction unmatched. CDR3 length equals 13 residues. Authors' analysis steps: From reference gene primer amplification, estimates of nucleated cell counts were derived. The assay was immunoSEQ multiplex PCR, and TCRdb's table has in-frame clones only and misses some. That table is the source of V, J and clone size, and D and trimming were worked out from the DNA. Of under 250,000 clones listed, 85% to 90% are singletons. This sequence was found in a woman in her 70s with active or convalescent COVID-19. This chain links TRBV12-3 or TRBV12-4 with TRBJ1-2; 8 bases are shared with TRBD1. The sequenced material came from peripheral blood. This CDR3 is CASSLGQDYGYTF. CDR3 DNA sequence: TGTGCCAGCAGTCTGGGACAGGACTATGGCTACACCTTC.